This TCR beta chain emerged from a study of cytomegalovirus exposure and HLA in healthy donors. Notes on the study in general: According to an earlier analysis, most TCR beta V segments yielded productive rearrangements about 90% or about 30% of the time. The authors later linked a missense DCLRE1C variant to TCR beta V- and J-gene trimming.

About this clone itself: The antigen remains unidentified.

This PCR relied on a set of 60 Vbeta primers and 13 Jbeta primers. Libraries were prepared by immunoSEQ multiplex PCR; TCRdb keeps only in-frame clonotypes and omits some of them. The sample carries about 120,000 clones, around 66% recorded once. This CDR3 is built from 17 residues. The TCR was taken from a man between 18 and 29 years old in good health and CMV-seronegative. J is TRBJ1-5 and V is TRBV21-1; the table names TRBD1, a call not compared with the DNA. TRBV21-1 constitutes a pseudogene. The sample taken for sequencing was PBMCs. The CDR3 nucleotides are TGTGCCAGCAGCAAAGACCGGACAGGGTCGACCAATCAGCCCCAGCATTTT. This gives the protein CASSKDRTGSTNQPQHF.